The 5 T cell receptor beta chains given below trace back to one sample, sequenced in a study of blood T cell repertoires in COVID-19. Profiling relied on immunoSEQ multiplex PCR, and the TCRdb table lists in-frame clones only, not all of them. The sample has roughly 99,000 clones, approximately 90% seen once. The specimen was peripheral blood. Receptor source: a young woman with acute or convalescent COVID-19.

This chain joins TRBV7-8 and TRBJ2-2; 10 bases agree with TRBD2. CDR3 size: 16 residues. The V gene's germline CDR1 is SGHVS and CDR2 FQNEAQ. The trim removed 4 bases at V and 2 bases at J, leaving 4 bases unmatched. CDR3 protein: CASSSLAGTNTGELFF. In DNA form, the CDR3 reads TGTGCCAGCAGCTCACTAGCGGGGACAAACACCGGGGAGCTGTTTTTT.

The chain has TRBV2 and TRBJ1-3; TRBD1 might be the D (6 bases). Trimming removed 7 bases at V and 1 base at J, with 20 bases between. CDR1 is SNHLY, CDR2 FYNNEI, per germline. The CDR3 is made up of 17 amino acids. CDR3 region: CASTGGGARLSGNTIYF. The CDR3 nucleotides are TGTGCCAGCACGGGAGGGGGGGCGAGACTTTCTGGAAACACCATATATTTT.

This clone was found once. This chain joins TRBV3-1 (or the pseudogene TRBV3-2) and TRBJ2-7, with 12 bases aligning to TRBD2. Germline CDR1 is LGHDT and CDR2 is YNNKEL (reference sequence). Trimming took 3 bases from V and 2 from J; bases not matched to a gene: 8. This CDR3 is 17 amino acids long. CDR3 sequence: CASSHGTSGLTTYEQYF. The CDR3 DNA reads TGTGCCAGCAGCCACGGGACTAGCGGGTTAACCACCTACGAGCAGTACTTC.

This clone was seen once. The V gene is TRBV3-1 (or the pseudogene TRBV3-2), the J gene TRBJ1-6; maybe TRBD1 (5 bases). CDR1 is LGHDT, CDR2 YNNKEL, per germline (reference sequence). V lost 3 bases and J lost 6, with 9 bases in between. The CDR3 totals 14 residues. CDR3 nucleotide sequence: TGTGCCAGCAGCCAGGGGCGTAGTAATTCACCCCTCCACTTT. Translation gives CASSQGRSNSPLHF.

The CDR3 DNA is TGTGCCAGCAGCCCAGACAGGGGTTTCCTCGTAGTCACTGAAGCTTTCTTT. It yields the protein CASSPDRGFLVVTEAFF. V is TRBV7-8 and J is TRBJ1-1; 8 nucleotides align to TRBD1. The CDR3 length is 17 residues. V shed 5 bases and J 4 bases; nucleotides not matched to a gene: 15. Germline-derived CDR1 and CDR2 are SGHVS and FQNEAQ.